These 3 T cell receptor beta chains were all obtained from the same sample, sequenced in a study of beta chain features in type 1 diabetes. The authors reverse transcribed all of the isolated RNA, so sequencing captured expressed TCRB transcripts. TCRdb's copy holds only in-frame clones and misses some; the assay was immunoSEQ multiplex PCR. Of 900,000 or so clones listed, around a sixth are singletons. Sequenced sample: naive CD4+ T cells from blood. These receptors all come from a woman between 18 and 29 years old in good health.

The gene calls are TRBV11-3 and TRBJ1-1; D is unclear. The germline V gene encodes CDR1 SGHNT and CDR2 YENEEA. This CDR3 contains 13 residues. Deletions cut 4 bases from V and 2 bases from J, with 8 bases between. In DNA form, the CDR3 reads TGTGCCAGCAGCTCCGCCCCCAACACTGAAGCTTTCTTT. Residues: CASSSAPNTEAFF.

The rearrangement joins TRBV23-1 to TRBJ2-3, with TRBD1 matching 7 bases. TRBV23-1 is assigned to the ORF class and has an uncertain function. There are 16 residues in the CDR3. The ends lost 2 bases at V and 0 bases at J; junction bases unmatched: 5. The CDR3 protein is CASSQIRGSSTDTQYF. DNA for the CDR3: TGCGCCAGCAGTCAAATCAGGGGGTCCAGCACAGATACGCAGTATTTT.

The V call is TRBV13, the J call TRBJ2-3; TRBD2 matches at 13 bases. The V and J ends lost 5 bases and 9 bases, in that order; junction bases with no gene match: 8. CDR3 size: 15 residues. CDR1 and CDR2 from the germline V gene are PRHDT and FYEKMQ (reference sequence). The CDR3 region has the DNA TGTGCCAGCAGCCGAGGACTAGCGGGAGAACGAACGCAGTATTTT. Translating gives CASSRGLAGERTQYF.